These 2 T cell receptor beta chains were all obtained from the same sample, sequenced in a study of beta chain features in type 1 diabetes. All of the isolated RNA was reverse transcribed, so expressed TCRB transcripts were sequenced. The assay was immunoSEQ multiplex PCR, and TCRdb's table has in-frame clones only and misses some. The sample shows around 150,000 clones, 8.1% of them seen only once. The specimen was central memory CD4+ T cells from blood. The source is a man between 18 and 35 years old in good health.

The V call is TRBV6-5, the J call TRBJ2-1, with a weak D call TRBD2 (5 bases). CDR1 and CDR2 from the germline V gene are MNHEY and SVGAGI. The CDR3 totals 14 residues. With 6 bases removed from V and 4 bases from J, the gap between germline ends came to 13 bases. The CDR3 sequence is CASSFASTYNEQFF. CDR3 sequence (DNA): TGTGCCAGCAGCTTTGCTAGCACGTACAATGAGCAGTTCTTC.

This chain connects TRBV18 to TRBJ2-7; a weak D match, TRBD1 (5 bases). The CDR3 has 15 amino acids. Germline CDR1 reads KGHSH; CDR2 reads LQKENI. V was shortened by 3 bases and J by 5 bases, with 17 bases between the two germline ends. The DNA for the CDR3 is TGTGCCAGCTCACCCGCCCAAGGACACACCAACGAGCAGTACTTC. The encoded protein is CASSPAQGHTNEQYF.